The clone carrying this TCR beta chain occurred a few times. Antigen specificity is unknown. The data stem from a study of blood T cells in healthy people across ages. Study results and limitations: For the donors, CMV status was unknown and possibly confounded expanded clonotype changes.

Donors were healthy Caucasian individuals from Russia aged about 6 to 90. With a J-beta primer mix and a sample-barcoded 5' primer, a second PCR ran about 7 to 12 cycles. TCRdb reprocessed the 5' RACE reads via MiXCR and lists one record per CDR3 protein. Of over a million distinct CDR3 sequences in the sample, over 35% were seen once. There are 14 residues in the CDR3. The J segment lost 5 bases and the V segment lost 6 bases, leaving 9 bases of the junction unmatched. In germline, CDR1 is SNHLY, CDR2 FYNNEI. The source is a woman in her sixties in good health. This sequence joins TRBV2 and TRBJ2-5; 7 nucleotides agree with TRBD1. The sample was blood. CDR3 DNA: TGTGCCAGCAGGCTCCGACAGGGTTTGGAGACCCAGTACTTC. Translating gives CASRLRQGLETQYF.